One and the same sample provided the 22 T cell receptor beta chains below, sequenced in a study of OX40 agonist ivuxolimab in advanced cancers. Generated by immunoSEQ multiplex PCR, the TCRdb table keeps only in-frame clones and is missing some. Found here are 75,000 to 100,000 clones, about four fifths of them singletons; the top ten hold approximately 5.5%. Sequenced material: CD4+ or CD8+ T cells sorted from blood, taken in a trial of the OX40 agonist ivuxolimab. These receptor sequences come from an adult with an advanced solid tumor such as melanoma, head and neck, liver or kidney cancer.

The rearrangement links TRBV6-5 to TRBJ2-5; TRBD1 aligns across 9 bases. The junction had 7 bases not matched to a gene; V was cut back by 6 bases and J by 5 bases. CDR1 is MNHEY, CDR2 SVGAGI, per germline. CDR3 length: 14 residues. As DNA, the CDR3 is TGTGCCAGCAGCTCCGGCGGGACAGGGGAGACCCAGTACTTC. Encoded protein: CASSSGGTGETQYF.

The DNA for the CDR3 is TGTGCCAGCAGCGTAGGCACAGGGCCCACTGAAGCTTTCTTT. Its translation: CASSVGTGPTEAFF. The genes are TRBV9 and TRBJ1-1; D perhaps matches TRBD1 (6 bases). V was cut by 0 bases and J by 4 bases, with 10 bases left in between. CDR3 length: 14 amino acids. The V gene's germline CDR1 is SGDLS and CDR2 YYNGEE.

This clone has a single count. This chain connects TRBV19 to TRBJ2-7; D might be TRBD1 (7 bases). CDR3 size: 18 residues. Per germline, CDR1 LNHDA and CDR2 SQIVND (reference sequence). With 3 bases removed from V and 3 bases from J, the gap between germline ends came to 24 bases. This chain's CDR3 is CASSMGRMPGDRDYEQYF. The CDR3 DNA reads as TGTGCCAGTAGTATGGGGCGTATGCCGGGGGACAGAGACTACGAGCAGTACTTC.

About this clone: A junction boundary mismatches the germline segment, possibly from a read error. The chain uses TRBV19 and TRBJ2-7, with D maybe TRBD2 (6 bases). This CDR3 region has 15 residues. The germline V gene has CDR1 LNHDA and CDR2 SQIVND (reference sequence). Written as DNA, the CDR3 is TGTGCCAGTAGCATAGGAGGGGTCCGCTCCTACGAGCAGTACTTC. Translating gives CASSIGGVRSYEQYF. The full variable domain, with the rest looked up from reference TRBV19 and TRBJ2-7, is DGGITQSPKYLFRKEGQNVTLSCEQNLNHDAMYWYRQDPGQGLRLIYYSQIVNDFQKGDIAEGYSVSREKKESFPLTVTSAQKNPTAFYLCASSIGGVRSYEQYFGPGTRLTVT.

V gene TRBV6-6 combines with J gene TRBJ1-2; D remains unclear. V gave up 4 bases and J gave up 2 bases, with 14 bases separating them. Germline-derived CDR1 and CDR2 are MNHNY and SVGAGI (reference sequence). CDR3 length: 15 amino acids. CDR3 loop: CASSLVSGPNYGYTF. The CDR3 DNA is TGTGCCAGCAGTTTGGTAAGCGGACCGAACTATGGCTACACCTTC.

The chain combines TRBV9 with TRBJ2-3, with D uncertain. The germline V and J ends were trimmed by 0 bases and 0 bases, with 11 bases remaining between them. The CDR3 is made up of 16 amino acids. The V gene's germline CDR1 is SGDLS and CDR2 YYNGEE. The CDR3 DNA is TGTGCCAGCAGCGTAGGTTCAGCCCTTAGCACAGATACGCAGTATTTT. Translated, it gives CASSVGSALSTDTQYF.

This chain uses TRBV7-9 with TRBJ2-1; D is uncertain. The germline gives CDR1 SEHNR, CDR2 FQNEAQ (reference sequence). CDR3 size: 16 residues. V lost 5 bases, J lost 3 bases, and 17 bases lay in between. As DNA, the CDR3 is TGTGCCAGCAGCCCCACGGGTCCGAACCTCTACAATGAGCAGTTCTTC. It encodes CASSPTGPNLYNEQFF.

V is TRBV5-6 and J is TRBJ1-5; D gene unclear. The CDR3 length is 14 residues. With 1 base removed from V and 5 bases from J, the gap between germline ends came to 10 bases. The germline V gene encodes CDR1 SGHDT and CDR2 YYEEEE. The DNA for the CDR3 is TGTGCCAGCAGCTTGAAGCCGGGAGATCAGCCCCAGCATTTT. Its protein is CASSLKPGDQPQHF.

The chain uses TRBV2 and TRBJ1-1, with a weak D call TRBD1 (5 bases). Trimming took off 6 bases at V and 1 base at J, with 9 bases between the two ends. The CDR3 contains 13 residues. CDR1 and CDR2 (germline): SNHLY, FYNNEI. CDR3 protein: CASRGTGNTEAFF. The CDR3 nucleotides read TGTGCCAGCAGGGGGACGGGGAACACTGAAGCTTTCTTT.

The chain is built from TRBV4-3 and TRBJ1-1, with D perhaps TRBD1 (5 bases). Germline V CDR1 and CDR2: LGHNA, YSLEER. The germline V and J ends were trimmed by 3 bases and 6 bases, with 14 bases remaining between them. CDR3 length equals 14 residues. The CDR3 protein is CASSQAQGWPEAFF. In DNA, the CDR3 is TGCGCCAGCAGCCAGGCCCAGGGATGGCCTGAAGCTTTCTTT.

This rearrangement joins TRBV18 to TRBJ2-1; D gene ambiguous. The length of the CDR3 is 15 residues. Trimming cost V 10 bases and J 7 bases, with 23 bases left between them. Germline lookup yields CDR1 KGHSH and CDR2 LQKENI. As DNA, the CDR3 is TGTGCCACAAACTCCGGCCCCGGCGGAGTGAATGAGCAGTTCTTC. Its translation: CATNSGPGGVNEQFF.

V is TRBV7-9 and J is TRBJ2-7, with D perhaps matching TRBD1 or TRBD2 (5 bases each). The CDR3 sequence is 13 residues long. Germline CDR1 SEHNR, CDR2 FQNEAQ (reference sequence). The V gene lost 4 bases and the J gene lost 4 bases, with 11 bases spanning the gap. DNA for the CDR3: TGTGCCAGCAGCTCCGGCTGGGGGTACGAGCAGTACTTC. Its protein product is CASSSGWGYEQYF.

This rearrangement joins TRBV7-8 to TRBJ2-1, with 13 bases aligning to TRBD2. Germline V gives CDR1 SGHVS, CDR2 FQNEAQ. Germline trimming cut 5 bases from V and 3 bases from J; bases unmatched to any gene: 10. The CDR3 is 18 amino acids. The CDR3: CASSLGLAGVPLYNEQFF. The CDR3 nucleotides are TGTGCCAGCAGCCTCGGACTAGCGGGAGTTCCCCTCTACAATGAGCAGTTCTTC.

The rearrangement uses TRBV27 and TRBJ2-5; no reliable D call. Germline CDR1 is MNHEY and CDR2 is SMNVEV (reference sequence). The V gene lost 0 bases and the J gene lost 5 bases, with 10 bases spanning the gap. This CDR3 spans 14 amino acids. DNA for the CDR3: TGTGCCAGCAGTTTATCAGGGTATCGGGAGACCCAGTACTTC. It specifies CASSLSGYRETQYF.

The rearrangement links TRBV29-1 to TRBJ2-3; 7 nucleotides match TRBD2. Per germline, CDR1 SQVTM and CDR2 ANQGSEA. The V gene end was trimmed by 1 base and the J gene end by 6 bases; junction bases not matched to a gene: 10. There are 15 residues in the CDR3. CDR3 DNA: TGCAGCGTTGAAGGTCGAACGGGAGGTGGTGATACGCAGTATTTT. This sequence encodes CSVEGRTGGGDTQYF.

V is TRBV5-4 and J is TRBJ2-2, with TRBD2 matching 15 bases. With V trimmed by 4 bases and J by 7 bases, 5 bases remained unmatched. CDR1 and CDR2 from the germline V gene are SGHNT and YYREEE (reference sequence). The CDR3 totals 16 residues. CDR3 DNA: TGTGCCAGCAGCGCCGGACTAGCGGGGGGGAGCGGGGAGCTGTTTTTT. Its translation is CASSAGLAGGSGELFF.

The J gene is TRBJ2-1, the V gene TRBV19, with D uncertain. The CDR3 runs to 16 residues. Germline lookup yields CDR1 LNHDA and CDR2 SQIVND (reference sequence). V was cut by 2 bases and J by 1 base, with 12 bases left in between. The CDR3: CASSISRSASYNEQFF. The CDR3 DNA is TGTGCCAGTAGTATATCCAGGTCCGCATCCTACAATGAGCAGTTCTTC.

The chain has TRBV7-2 and TRBJ2-2, with 8 bases identical to TRBD2. CDR3 size: 17 residues. Germline values: CDR1 SGHTA, CDR2 FQGNSA. The J segment lost 2 bases and the V segment lost 2 bases, leaving 7 bases of the junction unmatched. CDR3 nucleotide sequence: TGTGCCAGCAGCTTAAGGAGCGGGGGCCCTAACACCGGGGAGCTGTTTTTT. Its translation is CASSLRSGGPNTGELFF.

The chain is built from TRBV5-6 and TRBJ1-5; D is unresolved. V dropped 2 bases and J dropped 6 bases, with 6 bases sitting between them. This CDR3 spans 12 amino acids. CDR1 SGHDT and CDR2 YYEEEE come from the germline V gene. The CDR3 sequence: CASSFYSQPQHF. CDR3 in DNA: TGTGCCAGCAGCTTCTACAGTCAGCCCCAGCATTTT.

Ten or more counts support this clone. The rearrangement joins TRBV19 to TRBJ1-1; no definite D call. Germline V CDR1 and CDR2: LNHDA, SQIVND (reference sequence). The ends were cut back, 7 bases at V and 5 bases at J, with 17 bases in the middle. The CDR3 has 14 amino acids. For the CDR3, the DNA is TGTGCCAGTACTCTCCCGGGCGTGGGGACTGAAGCTTTCTTT. The encoded protein is CASTLPGVGTEAFF. Full variable domain (outside the CDR3, taken from reference TRBV19 and TRBJ1-1): DGGITQSPKYLFRKEGQNVTLSCEQNLNHDAMYWYRQDPGQGLRLIYYSQIVNDFQKGDIAEGYSVSREKKESFPLTVTSAQKNPTAFYLCASTLPGVGTEAFFGQGTRLTVV.

V is TRBV14 and J is TRBJ1-1; the D gene is possibly TRBD1 (5 bases). This CDR3 spans 12 amino acids. Germline lookup yields CDR1 SGHDN and CDR2 FVKESK. V lost 6 bases and J 7 bases, leaving 12 bases between the germline ends. The CDR3 region is CASRKGVGEAFF. DNA of the CDR3: TGTGCCAGCAGGAAAGGGGTGGGTGAAGCTTTCTTT.

This rearrangement joins TRBV5-3 to TRBJ2-3, with 11 bases fitting TRBD2. TRBV5-3 counts as an open reading frame of uncertain function. The trim removed 5 bases at V and 4 bases at J, leaving 6 bases unmatched. This CDR3 spans 15 amino acids. Here the CDR3 reads CARSTSGRLADTQYF. DNA of the CDR3: TGTGCCAGAAGTACTAGCGGGAGACTCGCAGATACGCAGTATTTT.